This TCR beta chain came from a study of spatial heterogeneity in lung cancer. Looking at the study overall: Researchers sequenced follow-up PBMC samples if they had them, and these came a median of roughly 24 months after resection. On average, each unique TCR and UMI combination appeared more than ten times in raw reads. General observations from the study: TCRs found ubiquitously expanded in tumor appeared in blood more at resection than at follow-up.

Individually, TCR cDNA molecules were each labelled with a unique molecular identifier. TCRdb redid the calling of the 5' RACE reads with MiXCR, one entry per CDR3 protein. Of around 120,000 distinct CDR3 sequences listed, 9% to 15% are singletons. There are many counts of this clonotype. The antigen is undetermined. The time point here: blood at routine non-recurrence follow-up after resection. Whole RNA, isolated from tumor, nontumor lung or frozen PBMC, was sequenced without prior sorting. Unmatched junction bases numbered 10, after V lost 6 bases and J lost 2 bases. The CDR3 length is 16 residues. In germline, CDR1 is ENHRY, CDR2 SYGVKD.

The chain uses TRBV10-3 and TRBJ1-5, with 7 nucleotides matching TRBD1. The TCR was taken from a male donor with early-stage non-small cell lung cancer. Sequences were derived from PBMCs, sampled at follow-up. CDR3 sequence (DNA): TGTGCCATCAGCGAGACCCCCGGGACAGGCAATCAGCCCCAGCATTTT. Amino acids: CAISETPGTGNQPQHF.